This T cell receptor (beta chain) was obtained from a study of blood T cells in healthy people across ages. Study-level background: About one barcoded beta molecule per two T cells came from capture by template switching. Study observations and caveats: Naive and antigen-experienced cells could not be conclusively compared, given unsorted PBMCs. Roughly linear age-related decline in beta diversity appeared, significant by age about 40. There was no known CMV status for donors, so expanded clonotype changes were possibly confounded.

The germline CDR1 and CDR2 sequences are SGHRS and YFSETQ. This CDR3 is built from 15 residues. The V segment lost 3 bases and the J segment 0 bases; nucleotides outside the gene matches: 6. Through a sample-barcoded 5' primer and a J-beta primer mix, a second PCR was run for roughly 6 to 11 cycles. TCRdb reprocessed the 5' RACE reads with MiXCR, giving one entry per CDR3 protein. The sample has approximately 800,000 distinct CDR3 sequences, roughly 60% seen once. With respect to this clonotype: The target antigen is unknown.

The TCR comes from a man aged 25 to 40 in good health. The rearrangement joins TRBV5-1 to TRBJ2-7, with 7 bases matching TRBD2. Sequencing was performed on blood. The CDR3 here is CASSSTASGSYEQYF. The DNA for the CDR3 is TGCGCCAGCAGCTCCACCGCTAGCGGCTCCTACGAGCAGTACTTC.